The clone carrying this T cell receptor beta chain is judged medium-sized. The sample originates from a study of tumor-infiltrating lymphocytes in glioblastoma multiforme. Three nested ARM-PCR rounds with V-beta and C-beta primers built TCRB libraries. TCRB-specific cDNA synthesis used 0.4 to 0.55 ug of total RNA. These TCRB libraries lack any described unique molecular identifiers. Using its own MiXCR run on the multiplex PCR reads, TCRdb lists one record per CDR3 protein. The table includes about 13,000 distinct CDR3 sequences, approximately 70% detected once. The CDR3 contains 15 residues. CDR1 and CDR2 (germline): MNHEY, SVGAGI. V was clipped by 0 bases and J by 5 bases, with 14 bases between them.

This receptor was identified in a male donor with glioblastoma. The sample taken for sequencing was brain tumor tissue. The chain is built from TRBV6-5 and TRBJ2-7; D is unresolved. CDR3 protein: CASSYSMHQAHEQYF. The DNA for the CDR3 is TGTGCCAGCAGTTACTCGATGCATCAGGCCCACGAGCAGTACTTC.